The clone carrying this T cell receptor beta chain has only a few counts. The data were obtained in a study of human T cells and chemical hapten exposure. Methods used by the authors: There were a median of around 100,000 TCRs per sample, with a range from about 23,224 to 690,600. TCRdb used MiXCR to reprocess the RACE reads, holding one entry per CDR3 protein. The V and J calls follow TCRdb's processing rather than the paper's. Of just under 65,000 distinct CDR3 sequences listed, more than 9.5% are singletons. Germline V CDR1 and CDR2: SGHRS, YFSETQ. This CDR3 spans 15 amino acids. V was clipped by 7 bases and J by 0 bases, with 11 bases between them. Time point noted: patch test 3, about 24 weeks after DPC sensitization. Treatment indicated: therapeutic diphenylcyclopropenone sensitization with weekly scalp DPC.

This clonotype was sampled from a woman under 40 with alopecia areata. Some clones in this sample may be carry-over from other donors' samples. The V and J genes are TRBV5-1 and TRBJ2-6; D gene uncertain. Source: whole blood, taken in connection with sensitization to the hapten diphenylcyclopropenone (DPC). The DNA of the CDR3 is TGCGCCAGCGGCCAACATGTCTCTGGGGCCAACGTCCTGACTTTC. The encoded protein is CASGQHVSGANVLTF.